Below are 30 T cell receptor beta chains sequenced from a single sample in a study of cytotoxic CD8 clonotypes in ibrutinib-treated CLL. Profiled with immunoSEQ multiplex PCR; TCRdb holds only in-frame clones, not every one. Of about 21,000 clones listed, about 68% are singletons. Sequences were derived from PBMCs, sampled before ibrutinib treatment. The receptors here all came from a human donor with chronic lymphocytic leukemia.

The rearrangement joins TRBV19 to TRBJ1-1; 11 bases align to TRBD1. J lost 10 bases, V lost 8 bases, and 3 bases had no gene match. Germline V CDR1 and CDR2: LNHDA, SQIVND (reference sequence). This CDR3 spans 11 amino acids. In nucleotides, the CDR3 is TGTGCCAGTGGGGACAGGGGGTTAGCTTTCTTT. Translation: CASGDRGLAFF. Combining the CDR3 with reference TRBV19 and TRBJ1-1 gives the whole variable domain DGGITQSPKYLFRKEGQNVTLSCEQNLNHDAMYWYRQDPGQGLRLIYYSQIVNDFQKGDIAEGYSVSREKKESFPLTVTSAQKNPTAFYLCASGDRGLAFFGQGTRLTVV.

The chain links TRBV4-1 to TRBJ2-5, with 9 bases aligning to TRBD2. This CDR3 spans 16 amino acids. J gave up 5 bases and V 0 bases, and 7 bases lay outside the gene matches. Looked up from germline, CDR1 is MGHRA and CDR2 is YSYEKL. As DNA, the CDR3 is TGCGCCAGCAGCCAAGAGGGTAGCGGGAGAGGCGAGACCCAGTACTTC. Encoded protein: CASSQEGSGRGETQYF.

The V call is TRBV28, the J call TRBJ2-7; TRBD1 matches 11 bases. The ends lost 5 bases at V and 0 bases at J; junction bases unmatched: 6. The CDR3 is 16 amino acids. Germline CDR1 and CDR2: MDHEN and SYDVKM. CDR3 region: CASSGQGTGGSYEQYF. DNA for the CDR3: TGTGCCAGCAGTGGGCAAGGGACAGGGGGCTCCTACGAGCAGTACTTC.

This clone was observed a single time. This sequence joins TRBV11-2 and TRBJ2-7; tentative D call: TRBD2 (6 bases). CDR1 is SGHAT and CDR2 is FQNNGV in the germline V gene. Deletions cut 3 bases from V and 0 bases from J, with 9 bases between. The CDR3 is 14 amino acids. The CDR3 region has the DNA TGTGCCAGCAGCTTGGGCGGGATCTCCTACGAGCAGTACTTC. As protein: CASSLGGISYEQYF.

The CDR3 DNA sequence: TGTGCCATCGGGGGCGATGAGCAGTTCTTC. Its translation: CAIGGDEQFF. The chain joins TRBV6-4 to TRBJ2-1; TRBD1 or TRBD2 may be the D gene (6 bases each). V was cut by 10 bases and J by 8 bases, with 9 bases left in between. Germline CDR1 is MRHNA and CDR2 is SNTAGT. This CDR3 has 10 residues.

The chain recombines TRBV5-1 with TRBJ2-7; D tentatively reads TRBD1 or TRBD2 (5 bases each). The CDR3 totals 14 residues. Germline-derived CDR1 and CDR2 are SGHRS and YFSETQ. The V end was cut by 3 bases, the J end by 2 bases, with 12 bases between. The DNA for the CDR3 is TGCGCCAGCAGCTCCCGGGACGGTCCCTACGAGCAGTACTTC. Protein product: CASSSRDGPYEQYF.

The V call is TRBV9, the J call TRBJ2-3; D call uncertain. Germline values: CDR1 SGDLS, CDR2 YYNGEE. The germline V and J ends were trimmed by 4 bases and 2 bases, with 8 bases remaining between them. The CDR3 totals 13 residues. The CDR3 DNA is TGTGCCAGCAGCCCCGGACCCACAGATACGCAGTATTTT. Translation: CASSPGPTDTQYF.

This chain connects TRBV7-6 to TRBJ2-5, with TRBD2 matching over 7 bases. This CDR3 region has 16 residues. Germline trimming cut 5 bases from V and 1 base from J; bases unmatched to any gene: 10. The germline gives CDR1 SGHVS, CDR2 FNYEAQ. CDR3 amino acids: CASSLGVGGLQETQYF. The DNA of the CDR3 is TGTGCCAGCAGCCTTGGCGTGGGAGGGCTCCAAGAGACCCAGTACTTC.

This clone was counted a single time. The chain's CDR3 is CARSLKGDGSNQPQHF. CDR3 bases: TGTGCCAGAAGCTTGAAGGGCGACGGAAGCAATCAGCCCCAGCATTTT. V and J are TRBV5-3 and TRBJ1-5; D is unclear. TRBV5-3 is placed among ORFs of uncertain function. Trimming left V 1 base short and J 1 base short, with 12 bases between. CDR3 length: 16 amino acids.

The rearrangement uses TRBV27 and TRBJ1-6, with a possible D match to TRBD1 (5 bases). The CDR3 contains 15 residues. Looked up from germline, CDR1 is MNHEY and CDR2 is SMNVEV (reference sequence). V was cut by 3 bases and J by 10 bases, with 16 bases left in between. In DNA, the CDR3 is TGTGCCAGCAGTTTGAAATCAGGGACGGGGTCACCCCTCCACTTT. It codes for CASSLKSGTGSPLHF.

In this sample, this clone turned up once. This chain joins TRBV7-2 and TRBJ2-1; TRBD2 might be the D (7 bases). From germline, CDR1 is SGHTA and CDR2 FQGNSA. This CDR3 has 16 residues. V was clipped by 1 base and J by 7 bases, with 17 bases between them. The CDR3 loop reads CASSLGPGGPGNEQFF. For the CDR3, the DNA is TGTGCCAGCAGCTTAGGACCGGGGGGCCCGGGGAATGAGCAGTTCTTC.

This clone was counted a few times. The genes are TRBV6-5 and TRBJ1-2; 7 positions agree with TRBD1. V shed 2 bases, J shed 2 bases, and the junction held 5 bases outside the gene matches. Germline V gene data show CDR1 as MNHEY and CDR2 as SVGAGI. This CDR3 is built from 15 residues. CDR3 DNA sequence: TGTGCCAGCAGTTACGCTGGGACAGAGAACTATGGCTACACCTTC. Its translation is CASSYAGTENYGYTF.

This clone came up once. The V gene is TRBV28, the J gene TRBJ2-2; 9 positions match TRBD2. The germline CDR1 and CDR2 sequences are MDHEN and SYDVKM. The V segment lost 4 bases and the J segment 0 bases; nucleotides outside the gene matches: 3. The CDR3 loop spans 16 amino acids. The CDR3 bases are TGTGCCAGCAGTTCCCGGACTAGCGCGAACACCGGGGAGCTGTTTTTT. This encodes CASSSRTSANTGELFF.

J is TRBJ2-3 and V is TRBV18; possibly TRBD2 for D (5 bases). V was trimmed by 4 bases and J by 6 bases, leaving 14 bases between them. CDR3 length equals 14 residues. The V gene's germline CDR1 is KGHSH and CDR2 LQKENI. CDR3 nucleotides: TGTGCCAGCTCACGTCTGCTAGCAAGGGATACGCAGTATTTT. It yields the protein CASSRLLARDTQYF.

The chain is built from TRBV5-1 and TRBJ2-4; D call uncertain. The CDR3 contains 15 residues. The germline gives CDR1 SGHRS, CDR2 YFSETQ. V was shortened by 4 bases and J by 0 bases, with 11 bases between the two germline ends. For the CDR3, the DNA is TGCGCCAGCAGCCCCCCGGCCATAGCCAAAAACATTCAGTACTTC. Residues: CASSPPAIAKNIQYF.

The chain recombines TRBV19 with TRBJ1-1; possibly TRBD1 for D (5 bases). V was cut by 4 bases and J by 4 bases, with 13 bases left in between. There are 14 residues in the CDR3. Germline V gene lookup returns CDR1 LNHDA and CDR2 SQIVND (reference sequence). CDR3 sequence: CASSKVGLSTEAFF. In DNA form, the CDR3 reads TGTGCCAGTAGTAAAGTGGGGCTCTCCACTGAAGCTTTCTTT.

This chain joins TRBV4-1 and TRBJ2-7; possibly TRBD1 for D (5 bases). The V and J ends lost 3 bases and 2 bases respectively, with 8 bases between them. The CDR3 is made up of 13 amino acids. Germline CDR1 is MGHRA and CDR2 is YSYEKL. The CDR3 spells CASSQIGAYEQYF. In nucleotides, the CDR3 is TGCGCCAGCAGCCAGATAGGGGCCTACGAGCAGTACTTC.

This CDR3 is CASSALNRQGNEQFF. The CDR3 DNA reads TGTGCCAGCAGTGCACTGAACCGCCAGGGCAATGAGCAGTTCTTC. This chain uses TRBV2 with TRBJ2-1; D might be TRBD1 (5 bases). V lost 4 bases and J 6 bases, leaving 16 bases between the germline ends. The CDR3 extends over 15 amino acids. Per the germline V gene, CDR1 is SNHLY and CDR2 is FYNNEI.

This clone has only a few counts. The J gene is TRBJ2-7, the V gene TRBV27; no reliable D call. Trimming stripped 5 bases from V and 1 base from J, with 18 bases between. Germline CDR1 reads MNHEY; CDR2 reads SMNVEV (reference sequence). The CDR3 extends over 16 amino acids. For the CDR3, the DNA is TGTGCCAGCAGTCTCAACCCAGGCAGGTCATCCTACGAGCAGTACTTC. Residues: CASSLNPGRSSYEQYF.

This clone showed up just once. The V call is TRBV28, the J call TRBJ1-1; 8 bases agree with TRBD1. The CDR3 totals 13 residues. V lost 4 bases to trimming and J lost 5 bases; unmatched junction nucleotides: 3. The germline V gene has CDR1 MDHEN and CDR2 SYDVKM. Written as DNA, the CDR3 is TGTGCCAGCAGTTCCAGGGGGCGAACTGAAGCTTTCTTT. Its protein is CASSSRGRTEAFF. The full variable domain, with the rest looked up from reference TRBV28 and TRBJ1-1, is DVKVTQSSRYLVKRTGEKVFLECVQDMDHENMFWYRQDPGLGLRLIYFSYDVKMKEKGDIPEGYSVSREKKERFSLILESASTNQTSMYLCASSSRGRTEAFFGQGTRLTVV.

The chain links TRBV28 to TRBJ2-1, with 9 bases identical to TRBD2. J was trimmed by 6 bases and V by 6 bases; bases with no gene match: 6. The germline gives CDR1 MDHEN, CDR2 SYDVKM. The CDR3 has 14 amino acids. The CDR3 loop reads CASRAGGLANEQFF. The DNA for the CDR3 is TGTGCCAGCAGGGCAGGGGGACTAGCCAATGAGCAGTTCTTC.

The chain joins TRBV6-5 to TRBJ2-7; D remains ambiguous. The V gene's germline CDR1 is MNHEY and CDR2 SVGAGI. CDR3 size: 14 residues. V was pared by 6 bases and J by 0 bases, with 12 bases between. CDR3 DNA: TGTGCCAGCAGCCGAAATACAGTCTCCTACGAGCAGTACTTC. It encodes CASSRNTVSYEQYF.

Regarding this clone: Other DNA sequences of this sample code for an identical CDR3. The rearrangement uses TRBV29-1 and TRBJ2-3; the D gene is possibly TRBD2 (6 bases). The V end was cut by 3 bases, the J end by 0 bases, with 13 bases between. Per the germline V gene, CDR1 is SQVTM and CDR2 is ANQGSEA. This CDR3 region has 15 residues. CDR3 sequence: CSVDAEGLSTDTQYF. In DNA, the CDR3 is TGCAGCGTTGATGCGGAGGGCCTAAGCACAGATACGCAGTATTTT.

The chain links TRBV6-5 to TRBJ2-7; 7 bases are a match to TRBD1. V was pared by 4 bases and J by 4 bases, with 4 bases of the junction left unmatched. The germline CDR1 and CDR2 sequences are MNHEY and SVGAGI. The CDR3 sequence is 13 residues long. This CDR3 is CASSFDRAYEQYF. CDR3 bases: TGTGCCAGCAGTTTTGACAGGGCGTACGAGCAGTACTTC.

The chain couples TRBV6-6 to TRBJ1-5; no firm D call. Trimming shortened V by 4 bases and J by 0 bases, and 7 bases separated the two germline ends. This CDR3 region has 14 residues. The germline gives CDR1 MNHNY, CDR2 SVGAGI (reference sequence). The CDR3 DNA is TGTGCCAGCAGTTCCGGGAATAGCAATCAGCCCCAGCATTTT. As protein: CASSSGNSNQPQHF.

This rearrangement joins TRBV18 to TRBJ2-2; D uncertain. V was cut by 2 bases and J by 4 bases, with 11 bases left in between. CDR1 is KGHSH and CDR2 is LQKENI in the germline V gene. This CDR3 comprises 15 residues. This CDR3 is CASSPFGFSTGELFF. CDR3 in DNA: TGTGCCAGCTCACCATTTGGGTTTAGCACCGGGGAGCTGTTTTTT.

This sequence joins TRBV5-1 and TRBJ2-1; possibly TRBD2 for D (6 bases). Germline V lookup: CDR1 SGHRS, CDR2 YFSETQ. Trimming shortened V by 9 bases and J by 4 bases, and 20 bases separated the two germline ends. CDR3 length equals 15 residues. The CDR3 spells CATKEGLMGYNEQFF. The CDR3 coding sequence is TGCGCCACCAAGGAGGGATTGATGGGGTACAATGAGCAGTTCTTC.

The rearrangement uses TRBV4-2 and TRBJ2-3; no definite D call. Germline CDR1 LGHNA, CDR2 YNFKEQ. Trimming removed 0 bases at V and 4 bases at J, with 8 bases between. The CDR3 runs to 14 residues. The CDR3 DNA sequence: TGTGCCAGCAGCCAAGATCCCACCCCAGATACGCAGTATTTT. This gives the protein CASSQDPTPDTQYF.

This clone was found a few times. This chain uses TRBV6-6 with TRBJ2-7; 13 bases align to TRBD2. V shed 6 bases and J 6 bases; nucleotides not matched to a gene: 11. The CDR3 consists of 16 residues. Germline V gene lookup returns CDR1 MNHNY and CDR2 SVGAGI (reference sequence). CDR3 nucleotide sequence: TGTGCCAGCAGGGGTGGGACTAGCGGGACCCGGGGCGAGCAGTACTTC. Its protein is CASRGGTSGTRGEQYF.

The CDR3 DNA follows: TGTGCCAGCAGCTTTCCAGGGGCCTCCGAGCAGTACTTC. Translation: CASSFPGASEQYF. The chain has TRBV11-1 and TRBJ2-7, with D perhaps TRBD1 (6 bases). The CDR3 runs 13 residues. The V end was cut by 3 bases, the J end by 6 bases, with 12 bases between. From germline, CDR1 is SGHAT and CDR2 FQDESV (reference sequence).